The 12 T cell receptor beta chains reported below all come from one sample, sequenced in a study of beta chain features in type 1 diabetes. Study results and caveats: Moderate but significant shortening of TCRB CDR3s was recorded in all four CD4+ subsets from Type 1 diabetes patients.

As every portion of the isolated RNA was reverse transcribed, the sequencing read expressed TCRB transcripts. The repertoire was sequenced with immunoSEQ multiplex PCR; TCRdb's copy has only in-frame clones and lacks some. The sample lists about 170,000 clones; approximately 8.1% were seen once. These receptors have no identified antigens. The sequenced sample consisted of central memory CD4+ T cells from blood. The origin of the receptors is a woman between 40 and 50 years old with type 1 diabetes.

The chain links TRBV30 to TRBJ2-7, with D perhaps TRBD1 (6 bases). This CDR3 is built from 14 residues. Trimming took off 3 bases at V and 1 base at J, with 13 bases between the two ends. Per the germline V gene, CDR1 is GTSNPN and CDR2 is SVGIG (reference sequence). This chain's CDR3 is CAWRGTLPSYEQYF. The CDR3 nucleotides are TGTGCCTGGAGAGGGACATTGCCTTCCTACGAGCAGTACTTC.

This clone occurred many times. CDR3 sequence (DNA): TGTGCCACCAGCAGAGGCCAGCGCGAAGCCTACGAGCAGTACTTC. This codes for CATSRGQREAYEQYF. The rearrangement links TRBV15 to TRBJ2-7; D gene ambiguous. V gave up 1 base and J gave up 2 bases, with 12 bases separating them. Germline loops: CDR1 LNHNV, CDR2 YYDKDF (reference sequence). The CDR3 contains 15 residues.

The chain recombines TRBV13 with TRBJ2-7; 10 bases fit TRBD1. The germline CDR1 and CDR2 sequences are PRHDT and FYEKMQ (reference sequence). J gave up 6 bases and V 4 bases, and 9 bases lay outside the gene matches. The CDR3 has 15 residues. The CDR3 coding sequence is TGTGCCAGCAGCTGGTCCGGGACAGGGGTTCGCGAGCAGTACTTC. It specifies CASSWSGTGVREQYF.

This clone was found a few times. The chain joins TRBV6-4 to TRBJ2-2; 8 nucleotides match TRBD1. From germline, CDR1 is MRHNA and CDR2 SNTAGT. The V and J ends lost 5 bases and 0 bases, in that order; junction bases with no gene match: 5. CDR3 length: 16 residues. CDR3 sequence: CASSKQGGSNTGELFF. The CDR3 DNA is TGTGCCAGCAGTAAACAGGGGGGTTCGAACACCGGGGAGCTGTTTTTT.

Comment on this clone: This CDR3 fails to terminate in the conserved phenylalanine or tryptophan, so it likely reflects a read error. The DNA is omitted, as the CDR3 cannot be located on it reliably, and the CDR3 follows TCRdb's listing. This chain joins TRBV4-3 and TRBJ1-2; no check of the table's D call, TRBD1, against the DNA was made. Including both end residues, the CDR3 is 14 amino acids long. CDR1 and CDR2 from the germline V gene are LGHNA and YSLEER. CDR3 in amino acids: CASSQDVGTGLRLS.

The CDR3 region has the DNA TGTGCCAGCAGCAGGGCGGGAGGGTCCTACGAGCAGTACTTC. Residues: CASSRAGGSYEQYF. The J gene is TRBJ2-7, the V gene TRBV6-1; the match to TRBD2 covers 9 bases. The CDR3 contains 14 residues. Germline lookup yields CDR1 MNHNS and CDR2 SASEGT. V gave up 6 bases and J gave up 1 base; unmatched junction bases: 4.

CDR3 nucleotide sequence: TGTGCCAGCAGTCCCCCGGGGGTTCTAGCTTTCTTT. This encodes CASSPPGVLAFF. The chain has TRBV28 and TRBJ1-1; TRBD1 might be the D (5 bases). This CDR3 is 12 amino acids long. V dropped 5 bases and J dropped 10 bases, with 14 bases sitting between them. Germline V CDR1 and CDR2: MDHEN, SYDVKM.

The V call is TRBV5-1, the J call TRBJ2-2, with D perhaps TRBD1 (5 bases). The germline gives CDR1 SGHRS, CDR2 YFSETQ. V shed 4 bases and J shed 0 bases, with 7 bases lying between them. The CDR3 covers 14 residues. In DNA, the CDR3 is TGCGCCAGCAGCCGACAGTCGAACACCGGGGAGCTGTTTTTT. Translation gives CASSRQSNTGELFF.

This clone was found a few times. The chain carries TRBV7-2 and TRBJ2-1; TRBD1 matches 7 bases. CDR3 length: 13 amino acids. Germline V gives CDR1 SGHTA, CDR2 FQGNSA. Trimming cost V 7 bases and J 8 bases; bases outside gene matches: 8. The CDR3 coding sequence is TGTGCCAGCAACCCTACAGGGGCGGATGAGCAGTTCTTC. Protein: CASNPTGADEQFF.

This chain connects TRBV6-4 to TRBJ2-6; D is possibly TRBD2 (6 bases). This CDR3 spans 16 amino acids. Germline-derived CDR1 and CDR2 are MRHNA and SNTAGT. Trimming shortened V by 0 bases and J by 3 bases, and 9 bases separated the two germline ends. The CDR3 nucleotides read TGTGCCAGCAGTGACTCTCAGGGAGGTGGGGCCAACGTCCTGACTTTC. It is translated as CASSDSQGGGANVLTF.

There are a few counts of this clone. The chain uses TRBV4-1 and TRBJ2-5; 10 bases agree with TRBD2. CDR3 length: 16 residues. The junction had 3 bases not matched to a gene; V was cut back by 1 base and J by 1 base. CDR1 is MGHRA, CDR2 YSYEKL, per germline. CDR3 protein: CASSQGSGGRQETQYF. CDR3 nucleotide sequence: TGCGCCAGCAGCCAAGGTAGCGGGGGGCGCCAAGAGACCCAGTACTTC.

There are a few counts of this clone. The chain combines TRBV25-1 with TRBJ1-3; TRBD1 matches 7 bases. Unmatched junction bases numbered 11, after V lost 7 bases and J lost 2 bases. The germline gives CDR1 MGHDK, CDR2 SYGVNS. This CDR3 comprises 16 residues. The CDR3 loop is CASTSTGRFAGNTIYF. The DNA of the CDR3 is TGTGCCAGCACCTCGACAGGGCGATTTGCTGGAAACACCATATATTTT. The full variable domain, its missing parts supplied by reference TRBV25-1 and TRBJ1-3, is EADIYQTPRYLVIGTGKKITLECSQTMGHDKMYWYQQDPGMELHLIHYSYGVNSTEKGDLSSESTVSRIRTEHFPLTLESARPSHTSQYLCASTSTGRFAGNTIYFGEGSWLTVV.